This T cell receptor (beta chain) is drawn from a study of T-cell memory formation after mild COVID-19. Study-level background: TCR clusters were mostly donor specific.

TCRdb reprocessed the 5' RACE reads via MiXCR and lists one record per CDR3 protein. In the table there are roughly 150,000 distinct CDR3 sequences, roughly 15% of which are singletons. CDR1 and CDR2 from the germline V gene are SQVTM and ANQGSEA. The CDR3 extends over 14 amino acids. V was trimmed by 2 bases and J by 6 bases, leaving 17 bases between them. Sequencing was carried out using PBMCs or a T cell subset sorted from them (not recorded which). This chain joins TRBV29-1 and TRBJ2-7; D is ambiguous. This receptor was identified in an adult woman who had mild COVID-19 (a few samples of this study predate the infection). Cell type and time point are not known. CDR3 coding DNA: TGCAGCGTTGAAAGGGCCTATGGGTCTAGCGAGCAGTACTTC. Amino acid sequence: CSVERAYGSSEQYF.